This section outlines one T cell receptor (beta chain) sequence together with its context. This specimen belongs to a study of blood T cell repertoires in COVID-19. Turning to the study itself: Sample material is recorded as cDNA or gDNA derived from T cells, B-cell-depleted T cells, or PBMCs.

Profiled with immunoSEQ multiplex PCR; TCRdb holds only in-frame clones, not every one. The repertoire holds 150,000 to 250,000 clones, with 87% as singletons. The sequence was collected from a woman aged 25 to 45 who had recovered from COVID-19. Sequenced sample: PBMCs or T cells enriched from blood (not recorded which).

In nucleotides, the CDR3 is TGCGCCAGCAGCCAGCGGGACAGGGGGACTGAAGCTTTCTTT. This sequence encodes CASSQRDRGTEAFF. The J gene is TRBJ1-1, the V gene TRBV4-3; 11 nucleotides agree with TRBD1. The junction had 2 bases not matched to a gene; V was cut back by 3 bases and J by 5 bases. The V gene's germline CDR1 is LGHNA and CDR2 YSLEER. The CDR3 runs to 14 residues.